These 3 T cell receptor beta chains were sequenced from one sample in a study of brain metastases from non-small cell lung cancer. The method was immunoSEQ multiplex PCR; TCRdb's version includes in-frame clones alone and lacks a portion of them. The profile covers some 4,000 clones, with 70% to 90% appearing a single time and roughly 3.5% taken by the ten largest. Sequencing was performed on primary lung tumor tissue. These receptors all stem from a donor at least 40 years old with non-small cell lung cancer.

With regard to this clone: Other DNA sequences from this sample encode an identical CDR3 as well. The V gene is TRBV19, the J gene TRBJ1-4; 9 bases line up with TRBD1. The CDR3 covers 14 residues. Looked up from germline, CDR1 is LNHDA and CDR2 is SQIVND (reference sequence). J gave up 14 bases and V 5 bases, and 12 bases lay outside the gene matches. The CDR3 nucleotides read TGTGCCAGTAGTTTACGGGACAGGGTAGGCCTGCTGTTTTTT. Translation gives CASSLRDRVGLLFF.

The CDR3 region has the DNA TGTGCCAGCAGCCCTTCAGCAGAGCACGACTATGGCTACACCTTC. Its protein product is CASSPSAEHDYGYTF. The rearrangement links TRBV9 to TRBJ1-2; D call uncertain. The CDR3 is 15 amino acids. V lost 4 bases and J 3 bases, leaving 16 bases between the germline ends. Germline-derived CDR1 and CDR2 are SGDLS and YYNGEE.

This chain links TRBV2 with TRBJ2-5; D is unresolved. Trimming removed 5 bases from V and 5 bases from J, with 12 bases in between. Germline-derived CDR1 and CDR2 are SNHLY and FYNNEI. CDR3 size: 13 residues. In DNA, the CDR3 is TGTGCCAGCAGTAGGGCAGCCCGGGAGACCCAGTACTTC. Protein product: CASSRAARETQYF.